These 8 T cell receptor beta chains were all obtained from the same sample, sequenced in a study of blood T cell repertoires in COVID-19. Measured with immunoSEQ multiplex PCR; TCRdb has only the in-frame clones, and not every one. The table lists more than 150,000 clones, 87% of them singletons. The specimen was peripheral blood. These receptors came from a woman aged 18-29 years who had recovered from COVID-19.

The table lists this clone with a few counts. Other DNA sequences within the sample encode an identical CDR3. The chain employs TRBV27 and TRBJ2-4, with D possibly matching TRBD1 (6 bases). Per the germline V gene, CDR1 is MNHEY and CDR2 is SMNVEV (reference sequence). The CDR3 sequence is 18 residues long. With 1 base removed from V and 2 bases from J, the gap between germline ends came to 18 bases. The CDR3 DNA sequence: TGTGCCAGCAGTTTATTGTTCCGGCAGGGGAGTTCCAAAAACATTCAGTACTTC. It encodes CASSLLFRQGSSKNIQYF.

This clone was counted a few times. The V and J genes are TRBV7-8 and TRBJ2-3; 8 bases line up with TRBD2. This CDR3 is built from 16 residues. Germline CDR1 reads SGHVS; CDR2 reads FQNEAQ. V trimming: 5 bases; J trimming: 0 bases; junction bases outside the gene matches: 7. The CDR3, as DNA: TGTGCCAGCAGCCCCCGGGGGGGGCCTAGCACAGATACGCAGTATTTT. It encodes CASSPRGGPSTDTQYF.

The chain employs TRBV2 and TRBJ1-1; D is unresolved. V was trimmed by 4 bases and J by 1 base, leaving 13 bases between them. The CDR3 length is 15 residues. Germline loops: CDR1 SNHLY, CDR2 FYNNEI. The CDR3 region has the DNA TGTGCCAGCAGTGTCCCCCCTGGAGGGAACACTGAAGCTTTCTTT. It specifies CASSVPPGGNTEAFF.

This clone appeared a few times. J is TRBJ1-2 and V is TRBV21-1; TRBD1, as called in the table, went unchecked against the DNA. TRBV21-1 is flagged as a pseudogene. The length of the CDR3 is 17 residues. The CDR3 DNA sequence: TGTGCCAGCAGCAACACAAGACAGCTAACCGAGAACTATGGCTACACCTTC. Protein sequence: CASSNTRQLTENYGYTF.

The rearrangement links TRBV24-1 to TRBJ2-2; 11 bases map to TRBD1. CDR3 length equals 18 residues. V shed 1 base and J 8 bases; nucleotides not matched to a gene: 11. The V gene's germline CDR1 is KGHDR and CDR2 SFDVKD. CDR3 in amino acids: CATSDLKAGQGALGELFF. CDR3 DNA: TGTGCCACCAGTGATTTAAAGGCAGGACAGGGGGCCCTAGGGGAGCTGTTTTTT.

The chain uses TRBV19 and TRBJ2-1; D call uncertain. This CDR3 comprises 15 residues. V lost 4 bases and J lost 0, with 10 bases in between. The germline V gene encodes CDR1 LNHDA and CDR2 SQIVND (reference sequence). The DNA for the CDR3 is TGTGCCAGTAGTAATGTGCGGAGCTCCTACAATGAGCAGTTCTTC. It codes for CASSNVRSSYNEQFF.

The chain uses TRBV7-3 and TRBJ2-2, with 8 bases lining up with TRBD2. V was clipped by 4 bases and J by 2 bases; unmatched bases: 6. CDR1 and CDR2 from the germline V gene are SGHTA and FQGTGA. This CDR3 contains 16 residues. This CDR3 is CASSSQAGANTGELFF. In nucleotides, the CDR3 is TGTGCCAGCAGCTCCCAAGCGGGAGCAAACACCGGGGAGCTGTTTTTT.

The chain couples TRBV7-2 to TRBJ2-3; the D gene is possibly TRBD2 (6 bases). From germline, CDR1 is SGHTA and CDR2 FQGNSA. V was pared by 8 bases and J by 1 base, with 13 bases between. This CDR3 is 14 amino acids long. The CDR3 loop is CASGTSSGTDTQYF. In nucleotides, the CDR3 is TGTGCCAGCGGAACGTCTAGCGGCACAGATACGCAGTATTTT.